Sequencing of this T cell receptor (beta chain) was carried out in a study of T cells after yellow fever vaccination. By 5'RACE template switching, TCR cDNA was produced, with a universal primer site and UMIs added in the process. TCRdb fed the 5' RACE reads into MiXCR, producing one record per CDR3 protein. This sample has hundreds of thousands of distinct CDR3 sequences; under 25% occur once, and the top ten carry around an eighth. Study-wide points: The secondary response showed a weaker magnitude and a faster peak, day 5 versus 15.

Germline CDR1 and CDR2: SGHRS and YFSETQ. The germline V and J ends were trimmed by 0 bases and 5 bases, with 14 bases remaining between them. CDR3 length: 15 residues. On this clonotype: Its specificity is not known.

The chain links TRBV5-1 to TRBJ2-5; D unclear. This TCR was recovered from a man aged 30-40 years who received the YFV17D yellow fever vaccine. The sequencing used PBMCs, collected 15 days after the yellow fever booster vaccination. CDR3 amino acids: CASSLGVSGAETQYF. For the CDR3, the DNA is TGCGCCAGCAGCTTGGGTGTCAGTGGAGCGGAGACCCAGTACTTC.